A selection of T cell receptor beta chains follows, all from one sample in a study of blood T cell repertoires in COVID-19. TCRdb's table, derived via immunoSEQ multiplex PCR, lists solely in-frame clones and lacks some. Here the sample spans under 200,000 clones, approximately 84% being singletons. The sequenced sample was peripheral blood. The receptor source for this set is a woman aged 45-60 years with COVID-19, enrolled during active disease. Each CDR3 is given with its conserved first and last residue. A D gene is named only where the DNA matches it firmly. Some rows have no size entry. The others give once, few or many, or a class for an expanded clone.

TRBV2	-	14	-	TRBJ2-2	CASKLGAITGELFF	TGTGCCAGCAAACTGGGGGCCATAACCGGGGAGCTGTTTTTT
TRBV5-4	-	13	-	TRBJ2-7	CASSSGHGNEQYF	TGTGCCAGCAGTTCGGGACACGGTAACGAGCAGTACTTC
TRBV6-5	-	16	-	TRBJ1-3	CASSYAGSGIGNTIYF	TGTGCCAGCAGTTACGCAGGGTCAGGAATTGGAAACACCATATATTTT
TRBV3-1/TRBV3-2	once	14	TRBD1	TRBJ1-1	CASSQDSYRGQAFF	TGTGCCAGCAGCCAAGATTCCTACAGGGGGCAAGCTTTCTTT
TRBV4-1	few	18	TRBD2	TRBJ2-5	CASSQEGLAGGQGETQYF	TGCGCCAGCAGCCAAGAGGGACTAGCGGGGGGGCAGGGAGAGACCCAGTACTTC
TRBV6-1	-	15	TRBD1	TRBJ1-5	CASSEPYRGRQPQHF	TGTGCCAGCAGTGAACCGTACAGGGGACGCCAGCCCCAGCATTTT
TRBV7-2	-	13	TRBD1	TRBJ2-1	CASSFRGGDEQFF	TGTGCCAGCAGCTTTAGAGGGGGCGATGAGCAGTTCTTC
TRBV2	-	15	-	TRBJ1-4	CASRRMGGPNEKLFF	TGTGCCAGCAGGCGTATGGGGGGGCCTAATGAAAAACTGTTTTTT
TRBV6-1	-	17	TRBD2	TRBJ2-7	CASSEWVAGRSSYEQYF	TGTGCCAGCAGTGAATGGGTAGCGGGCAGGAGCTCCTACGAGCAGTACTTC
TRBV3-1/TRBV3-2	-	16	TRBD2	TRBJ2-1	CASSHLAGGRSDEQFF	TGTGCCAGCAGCCATTTAGCGGGGGGGCGTTCAGATGAGCAGTTCTTC
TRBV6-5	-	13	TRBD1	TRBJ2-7	CASKGTGDYEQYF	TGTGCCAGCAAAGGGACAGGCGACTACGAGCAGTACTTC
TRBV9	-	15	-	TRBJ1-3	CASSPEQGSGNTIYF	TGTGCCAGCAGCCCAGAGCAGGGGAGTGGAAACACCATATATTTT
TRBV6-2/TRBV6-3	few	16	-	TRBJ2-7	CASSWAGSRGHVEQYF	TGTGCCAGCAGTTGGGCAGGATCCAGGGGTCACGTCGAGCAGTACTTC
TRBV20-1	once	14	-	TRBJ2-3	CSASGQPSRDTQYF	TGCAGTGCTAGTGGACAGCCTTCTAGGGATACGCAGTATTTT
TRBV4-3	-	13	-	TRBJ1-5	CASSQDGNQPQHF	TGCGCCAGCAGCCAAGACGGGAATCAGCCCCAGCATTTT
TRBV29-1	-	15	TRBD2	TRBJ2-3	CSERTSGGSTDTQYF	TGCAGCGAAAGGACTAGCGGGGGCAGCACAGATACGCAGTATTTT
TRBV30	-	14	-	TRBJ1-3	CAWIRGGSGNTIYF	TGTGCCTGGATCCGGGGGGGTTCGGGAAACACCATATATTTT
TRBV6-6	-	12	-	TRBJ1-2	CASSYGGGSYTF	TGTGCCAGCAGTTACGGGGGGGGTAGCTACACCTTC
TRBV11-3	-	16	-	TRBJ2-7	CASAPLLPGDAYEQYF	TGTGCCAGCGCCCCCCTATTACCAGGGGATGCCTACGAGCAGTACTTC
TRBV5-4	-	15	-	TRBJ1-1	CASSMDSALNTEAFF	TGTGCCAGCAGCATGGACAGTGCCTTGAACACTGAAGCTTTCTTT
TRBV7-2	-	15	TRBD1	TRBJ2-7	CASSSGQGASYEQYF	TGTGCCAGCAGCTCCGGACAGGGGGCGTCCTACGAGCAGTACTTC
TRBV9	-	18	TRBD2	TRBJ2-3	CASSVGTSGSISTDTQYF	TGTGCCAGCAGCGTAGGGACTAGCGGGTCTATTAGCACAGATACGCAGTATTTT
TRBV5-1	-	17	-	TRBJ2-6	CASSKGRDFSGANVLTF	TGCGCCAGCAGCAAGGGCCGGGACTTCTCTGGGGCCAACGTCCTGACTTTC